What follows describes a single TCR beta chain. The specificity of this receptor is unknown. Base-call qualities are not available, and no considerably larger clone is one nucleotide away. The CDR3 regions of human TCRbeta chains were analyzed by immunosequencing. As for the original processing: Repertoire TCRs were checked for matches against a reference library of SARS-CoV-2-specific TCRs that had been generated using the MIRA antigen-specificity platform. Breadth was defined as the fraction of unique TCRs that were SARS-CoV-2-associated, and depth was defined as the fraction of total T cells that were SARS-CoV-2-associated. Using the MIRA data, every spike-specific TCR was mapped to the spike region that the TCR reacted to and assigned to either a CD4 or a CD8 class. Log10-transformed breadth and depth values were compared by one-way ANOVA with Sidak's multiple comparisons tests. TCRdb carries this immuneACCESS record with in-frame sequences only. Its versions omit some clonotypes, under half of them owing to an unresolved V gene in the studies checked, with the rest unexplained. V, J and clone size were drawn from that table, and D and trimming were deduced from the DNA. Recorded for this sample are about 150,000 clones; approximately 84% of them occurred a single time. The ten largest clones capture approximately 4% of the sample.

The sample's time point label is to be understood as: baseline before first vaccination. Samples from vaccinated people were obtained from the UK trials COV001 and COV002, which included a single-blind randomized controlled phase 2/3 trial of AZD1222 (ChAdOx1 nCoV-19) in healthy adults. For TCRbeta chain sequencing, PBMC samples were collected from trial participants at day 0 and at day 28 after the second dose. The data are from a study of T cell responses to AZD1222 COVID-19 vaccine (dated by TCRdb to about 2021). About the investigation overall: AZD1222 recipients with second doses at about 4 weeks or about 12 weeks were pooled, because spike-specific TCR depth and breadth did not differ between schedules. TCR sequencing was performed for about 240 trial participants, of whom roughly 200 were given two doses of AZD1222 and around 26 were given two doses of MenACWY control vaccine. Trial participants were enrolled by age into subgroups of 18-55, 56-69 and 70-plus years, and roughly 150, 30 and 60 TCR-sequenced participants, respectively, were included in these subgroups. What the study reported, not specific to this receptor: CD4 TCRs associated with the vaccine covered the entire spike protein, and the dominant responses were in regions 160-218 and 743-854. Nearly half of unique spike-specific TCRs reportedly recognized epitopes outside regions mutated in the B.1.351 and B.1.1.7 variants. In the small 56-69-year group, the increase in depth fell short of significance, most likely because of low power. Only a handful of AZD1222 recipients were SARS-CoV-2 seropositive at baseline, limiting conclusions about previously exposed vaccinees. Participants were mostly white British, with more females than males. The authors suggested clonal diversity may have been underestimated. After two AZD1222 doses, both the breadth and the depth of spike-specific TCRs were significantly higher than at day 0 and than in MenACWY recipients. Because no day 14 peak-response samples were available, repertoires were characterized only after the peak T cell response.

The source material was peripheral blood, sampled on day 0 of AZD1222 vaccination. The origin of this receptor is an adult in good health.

The DNA sequence is given as TGTGCCAGCAGTCAGGGTATTGACTATGGCTACACCTTC. It specifies CASSQGIDYGYTF. The rearranged segments are TRBV25-1 and TRBJ1-2, with a tentative D gene TRBD1 over 5 matching bases. The germline V gene yields MGHDK for CDR1 and SYGVNS for CDR2. From cysteine to phenylalanine, the CDR3 is 13 amino acids long. This entry keeps only the CDR3 DNA: 39 bases, framed from base 1. V is cut by 5 bases and J by 3 bases, and the space between the germline ends is 10 bases.